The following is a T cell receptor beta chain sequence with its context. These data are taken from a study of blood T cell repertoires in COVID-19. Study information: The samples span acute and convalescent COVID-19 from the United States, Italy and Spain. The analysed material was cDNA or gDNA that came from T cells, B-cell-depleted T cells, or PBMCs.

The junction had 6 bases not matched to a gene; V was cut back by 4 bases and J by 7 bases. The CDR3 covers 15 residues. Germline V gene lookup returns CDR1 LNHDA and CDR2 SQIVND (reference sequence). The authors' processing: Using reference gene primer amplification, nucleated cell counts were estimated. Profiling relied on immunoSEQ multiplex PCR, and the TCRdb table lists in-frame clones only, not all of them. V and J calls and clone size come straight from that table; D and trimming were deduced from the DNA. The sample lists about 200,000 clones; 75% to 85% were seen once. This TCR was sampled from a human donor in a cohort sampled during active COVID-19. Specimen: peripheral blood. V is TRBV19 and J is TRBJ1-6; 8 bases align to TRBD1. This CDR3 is CASSRGQGGNSPLHF. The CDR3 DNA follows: TGTGCCAGTAGTAGAGGACAGGGAGGCAATTCACCCCTCCACTTT.